This passage covers 17 T cell receptor beta chains from one sample sequenced in a study of a mutant IDH1 vaccine in newly diagnosed glioma (dated by TCRdb to 2020 to 2023). Libraries were built with the immunoSEQ multiplex PCR assay. Sourced from immuneACCESS, this table was stored by TCRdb with only in-frame sequences that have V and J called. A share of the clones is absent; for the studies checked, an unresolved V gene accounts for under half, and the remainder has no known explanation. The sample includes around 45,000 clones, with more than 75% observed a single time. The top ten constitute around 5.7% of the sample. No antigens are known for them. The sample's time point label, decoded: week 35, safety follow-up. Every vaccine dose consisted of 300 ug of a 20-mer mutant IDH1 peptide in Montanide, administered subcutaneously together with topical imiquimod. This sample comprised PBMCs, obtained from a glioma patient whose treatment included an IDH1 peptide vaccine. Receptors were obtained from a woman aged 40 to 49 with glioma.

This chain connects TRBV6-1 to TRBJ2-7; D is perhaps TRBD2 (5 bases). The V gene lost 4 bases and the J gene lost 0 bases, with 10 bases spanning the gap. Germline loops: CDR1 MNHNS, CDR2 SASEGT. This CDR3 is built from 14 residues. DNA for the CDR3: TGTGCCAGCAGTGCGGGGTCGGCCTCCTACGAGCAGTACTTC. Translating gives CASSAGSASYEQYF.

The CDR3 sequence: CASSHRDGEQFF. DNA for the CDR3: TGCGCCAGCAGTCACAGGGACGGGGAGCAGTTCTTC. V is TRBV10-2 and J is TRBJ2-1; D may be TRBD1 (6 bases). Germline V gene lookup returns CDR1 WSHSY and CDR2 SAAADI. The CDR3 contains 12 residues. V lost 5 bases, J lost 10 bases, and 12 bases lay in between.

The chain combines TRBV7-2 with TRBJ1-6; 8 bases fit TRBD1. Trimming at V came to 5 bases and at J to 8 bases, leaving 8 bases not matched to a gene. CDR1 SGHTA and CDR2 FQGNSA come from the germline V gene. This CDR3 region has 15 residues. CDR3 sequence (DNA): TGTGCCAGCAGCGTATCCGGGACAGGTTATTCACCCCTCCACTTT. Protein product: CASSVSGTGYSPLHF.

The genes are TRBV5-5 and TRBJ2-1, with TRBD2 identical over 8 bases. CDR1 is SGHKS, CDR2 YYEKEE, per germline (reference sequence). The ends lost 4 bases at V and 6 bases at J; junction bases unmatched: 9. This CDR3 has 15 amino acids. The CDR3 protein is CASSPLRGGLNEQFF. The CDR3, as DNA: TGTGCCAGCAGCCCTCTTCGGGGGGGCCTCAATGAGCAGTTCTTC.

This rearrangement joins TRBV27 to TRBJ2-7; D might be TRBD1 (5 bases). This CDR3 comprises 15 residues. V gave up 4 bases and J gave up 0 bases, with 13 bases separating them. Germline V lookup: CDR1 MNHEY, CDR2 SMNVEV (reference sequence). The CDR3 bases are TGTGCCAGCAGTTCGCCAGGGCTGAGCTCCTACGAGCAGTACTTC. This gives the protein CASSSPGLSSYEQYF.

Of note for this clone: Germline and junction disagree at one end, which may indicate a read error. The chain employs TRBV7-7 and TRBJ2-1; D unresolved. CDR1 and CDR2 from the germline V gene are SSHAT and FNYEAQ (reference sequence). The CDR3 has 14 amino acids. In nucleotides, the CDR3 is TGTGCTAGCAGCCCCATTAACACCTACAATGAGCAGTTCTTC. It encodes CASSPINTYNEQFF.

This sequence joins TRBV19 and TRBJ1-3, with D perhaps TRBD1 (6 bases). The CDR3 contains 16 residues. The V gene's germline CDR1 is LNHDA and CDR2 SQIVND (reference sequence). With 3 bases removed from V and 0 bases from J, the gap between germline ends came to 12 bases. The CDR3 coding sequence is TGTGCCAGTAGTATGTTAGGACAGAGCTCTGGAAACACCATATATTTT. Translation gives CASSMLGQSSGNTIYF.

This sequence joins TRBV15 and TRBJ1-1; 7 positions agree with TRBD1. Unmatched junction bases numbered 13, after V lost 2 bases and J lost 4 bases. The CDR3 has 17 residues. Germline V gene lookup returns CDR1 LNHNV and CDR2 YYDKDF (reference sequence). CDR3: CATSRPISKDRVTEAFF. DNA of the CDR3: TGTGCCACCAGCAGACCTATCTCCAAAGACAGGGTCACTGAAGCTTTCTTT. Full variable domain (rest looked up from reference TRBV15 and TRBJ1-1): DAMVIQNPRYQVTQFGKPVTLSCSQTLNHNVMYWYQQKSSQAPKLLFHYYDKDFNNEADTPDNFQSRRPNTSFCFLDIRSPGLGDTAMYLCATSRPISKDRVTEAFFGQGTRLTVV.

Points on this clone: One end of the junction is discordant with germline, which a read error may explain. The rearrangement uses TRBV7-9 and TRBJ1-3; 8 bases agree with TRBD1. Germline V gene sequence: CDR1 SEHNR, CDR2 FQNEAQ (reference sequence). CDR3 length equals 14 residues. This CDR3 reads CASSLEGQGITIYF. The CDR3 DNA is TGTGCCAGCAGCTTAGAAGGACAGGGAATCACCATATATTTT.

V gene TRBV19 combines with J gene TRBJ2-5; TRBD2 might be the D (7 bases). From germline, CDR1 is LNHDA and CDR2 SQIVND (reference sequence). V was shortened by 5 bases and J by 5 bases, with 21 bases between the two germline ends. The CDR3 spans 16 residues. The CDR3 DNA reads TGTGCCAGTAGTCCCCAATTGGTGGGGGGGCACGAGACCCAGTACTTC. Amino acid sequence: CASSPQLVGGHETQYF.

V is TRBV29-1 and J is TRBJ2-2, with a weak D call TRBD1 (5 bases). Per germline, CDR1 SQVTM and CDR2 ANQGSEA. The CDR3 length is 13 residues. V lost 6 bases and J lost 4, with 12 bases in between. CDR3 residues: CSVEIDSTGELFF. CDR3 coding DNA: TGCAGCGTCGAAATTGACAGCACCGGGGAGCTGTTTTTT.

The V gene is TRBV6-1, the J gene TRBJ2-5; D is tentatively TRBD1 or TRBD2 (5 bases each). CDR3 size: 16 residues. The germline CDR1 and CDR2 sequences are MNHNS and SASEGT. V gave up 4 bases and J gave up 2 bases, with 17 bases separating them. The CDR3 coding sequence is TGTGCCAGCAGTGGGGTACCGGGACGAACTCAAGAGACCCAGTACTTC. Translated, it gives CASSGVPGRTQETQYF.

The chain carries TRBV28 and TRBJ1-2, with D hard to call. The V gene lost 7 bases and the J gene lost 0 bases, with 15 bases spanning the gap. This CDR3 has 15 residues. CDR1 is MDHEN and CDR2 is SYDVKM in the germline V gene. CDR3 amino acids: CASKFNRRANYGYTF. The CDR3, as DNA: TGTGCCAGCAAGTTTAATCGGAGAGCTAACTATGGCTACACCTTC.

The rearrangement links TRBV7-3 to TRBJ2-2; 8 nucleotides line up with TRBD1. The V and J ends lost 2 bases and 6 bases, in that order; junction bases with no gene match: 2. This CDR3 has 14 residues. Germline values: CDR1 SGHTA, CDR2 FQGTGA. CDR3 loop: CASSLGGQAGELFF. As DNA, the CDR3 is TGTGCCAGCAGCTTAGGGGGACAGGCCGGGGAGCTGTTTTTT.

This clone showed up just once. V gene TRBV2 combines with J gene TRBJ1-2; 7 nucleotides align to TRBD1. Germline CDR1 SNHLY, CDR2 FYNNEI. J gave up 4 bases and V 5 bases, and 4 bases lay outside the gene matches. The CDR3 covers 13 residues. This CDR3 is CASSLTGSYGYTF. The CDR3 DNA reads TGTGCCAGCAGTTTGACAGGGTCCTATGGCTACACCTTC.

The chain combines TRBV14 with TRBJ2-1; 8 bases map to TRBD2. CDR1 and CDR2 (germline): SGHDN, FVKESK. The CDR3 spans 18 residues. V trimming: 5 bases; J trimming: 0 bases; junction bases outside the gene matches: 12. The CDR3 DNA sequence: TGTGCCAGCAGCGAACCGGGACTAGTGCTCAGCTCCTACAATGAGCAGTTCTTC. Its protein is CASSEPGLVLSSYNEQFF.

This clone was counted a single time. This chain joins TRBV28 and TRBJ2-7; weak D call: TRBD2 (6 bases). CDR3 size: 14 residues. Looked up from germline, CDR1 is MDHEN and CDR2 is SYDVKM. V gave up 6 bases and J gave up 5 bases, with 17 bases separating them. CDR3 loop: CASSITGLNNEQYF. The CDR3 nucleotides are TGTGCCAGCAGCATAACGGGACTGAACAACGAGCAGTACTTC.